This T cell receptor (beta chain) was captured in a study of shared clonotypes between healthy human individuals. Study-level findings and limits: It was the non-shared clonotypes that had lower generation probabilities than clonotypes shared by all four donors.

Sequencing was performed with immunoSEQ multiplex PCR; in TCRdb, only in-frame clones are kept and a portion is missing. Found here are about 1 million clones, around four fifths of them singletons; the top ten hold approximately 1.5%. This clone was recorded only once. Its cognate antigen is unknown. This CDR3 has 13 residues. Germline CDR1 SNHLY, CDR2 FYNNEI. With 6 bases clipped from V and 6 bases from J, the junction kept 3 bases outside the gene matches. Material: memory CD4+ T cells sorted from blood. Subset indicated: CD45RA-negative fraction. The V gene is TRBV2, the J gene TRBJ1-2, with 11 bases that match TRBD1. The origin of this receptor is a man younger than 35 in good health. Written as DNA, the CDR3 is TGTGCCAGCAGGCGGACAGGGGGCCATGGCTACACCTTC. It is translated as CASRRTGGHGYTF.